These 6 T cell receptor beta chains originate from one sample sequenced in a study of shared clonotypes between healthy human individuals. Data came from immunoSEQ multiplex PCR; TCRdb stores just in-frame clones and leaves some out. Of around 1 million clones in the sample, 60% to 85% are singletons; the top ten hold over 1.3%. The sample taken for sequencing was memory CD4+ T cells sorted from blood. The subset denotes: CD45RA-negative fraction. These receptors were collected from a man aged 18 to 29 in good health.

The chain has TRBV30 and TRBJ2-3; 8 nucleotides match TRBD2. Germline values: CDR1 GTSNPN, CDR2 SVGIG (reference sequence). Trimming cost V 3 bases and J 1 base; bases outside gene matches: 12. The CDR3 contains 17 residues. CDR3 bases: TGTGCCTGGAGCCGGGGGGGCTCCGGGATGGGCACAGATACGCAGTATTTT. Its translation: CAWSRGGSGMGTDTQYF.

This clone was detected ten times or more. V and J are TRBV7-2 and TRBJ1-2; possibly TRBD1 for D (5 bases). Germline CDR1 is SGHTA and CDR2 is FQGNSA. Trimming left V 8 bases short and J 2 bases short, with 12 bases between. The CDR3 extends over 13 amino acids. The chain's CDR3 is CASGQAENYGYTF. The CDR3 DNA reads as TGTGCCAGCGGACAAGCGGAGAACTATGGCTACACCTTC.

The chain combines TRBV5-4 with TRBJ2-3; TRBD2 agrees at 8 bases. There are 15 residues in the CDR3. Germline CDR1 and CDR2: SGHNT and YYREEE (reference sequence). The ends lost 4 bases at V and 1 base at J; junction bases unmatched: 5. CDR3 nucleotide sequence: TGTGCCAGCAGCATTATCGGGGGGGGCACAGATACGCAGTATTTT. Amino acids: CASSIIGGGTDTQYF.

This rearrangement joins TRBV6-5 to TRBJ1-1; D unclear. Deletions cut 5 bases from V and 2 bases from J, with 9 bases between. Germline lookup yields CDR1 MNHEY and CDR2 SVGAGI. The CDR3 has 13 residues. CDR3 sequence (DNA): TGTGCCAGCAGTAATACAGCCAACACTGAAGCTTTCTTT. Translating it yields CASSNTANTEAFF.

V usage is TRBV28 and J usage is TRBJ1-2; TRBD1 might be the D (6 bases). The CDR3 has 12 amino acids. Trimming took 6 bases from V and 4 from J, leaving 9 bases between them. The V gene's germline CDR1 is MDHEN and CDR2 SYDVKM. This CDR3 reads CASRGDTYGYTF. The DNA of the CDR3 is TGTGCCAGCAGAGGGGACACCTATGGCTACACCTTC.

The chain couples TRBV7-9 to TRBJ1-1; 8 bases align to TRBD1. With V trimmed by 1 base and J by 4 bases, 5 bases remained unmatched. There are 15 residues in the CDR3. Germline V lookup: CDR1 SEHNR, CDR2 FQNEAQ (reference sequence). The CDR3 spells CASSLGYQGATEAFF. CDR3 in DNA: TGTGCCAGCAGCTTAGGATATCAGGGGGCCACTGAAGCTTTCTTT. The entire variable domain, with the rest obtained from reference TRBV7-9 and TRBJ1-1, is as follows: DTGVSQNPRHKITKRGQNVTFRCDPISEHNRLYWYRQTLGQGPEFLTYFQNEAQLEKSRLLSDRFSAERPKGSFSTLEIQRTEQGDSAMYLCASSLGYQGATEAFFGQGTRLTVV.